The 18 T cell receptor beta chains in this list originate from one sample, sequenced in a study of shared clonotypes between healthy human individuals. The method was immunoSEQ multiplex PCR; TCRdb's version includes in-frame clones alone and lacks a portion of them. The table lists approximately 1,500,000 clones, about 96% of them singletons, with over 1% in the top ten. The sample comprised naive CD4+ T cells sorted from blood. The subset denotes: CD45RA+ positively selected. The receptors come from a man aged 30 to 39 in good health.

The chain is built from TRBV6-9 and TRBJ2-1; D is perhaps TRBD2 (6 bases). The CDR3 contains 19 residues. Looked up from germline, CDR1 is MNHGY and CDR2 is SVAAGI. V was cut by 4 bases and J by 10 bases, with 32 bases left in between. The CDR3 region is CASSWTRFDKGTRSGEQFF. Here the CDR3 DNA reads TGTGCCAGCAGTTGGACCCGCTTTGACAAGGGGACTCGGAGTGGCGAGCAGTTCTTC.

V usage is TRBV7-9 and J usage is TRBJ1-2; 10 positions match TRBD1. Germline V gene data show CDR1 as SEHNR and CDR2 as FQNEAQ (reference sequence). The CDR3 loop spans 17 amino acids. V dropped 1 base and J dropped 0; count of bases not matched to a gene: 5. The chain's CDR3 is CASSLGTGGLANYGYTF. In DNA, the CDR3 is TGTGCCAGCAGCTTAGGGACAGGGGGTTTGGCTAACTATGGCTACACCTTC.

The V gene is TRBV18, the J gene TRBJ2-5; 8 bases agree with TRBD1. Germline CDR1 reads KGHSH; CDR2 reads LQKENI. The V segment lost 2 bases and the J segment 3 bases; nucleotides outside the gene matches: 5. The CDR3 runs 15 residues. For the CDR3, the DNA is TGTGCCAGCTCACCATTACCACAGGGGGAAGAGACCCAGTACTTC. This encodes CASSPLPQGEETQYF.

The chain is built from TRBV27 and TRBJ2-1, with 8 bases fitting TRBD2. The CDR3 length is 15 residues. V was pared by 2 bases and J by 5 bases, with 5 bases of the junction left unmatched. The germline CDR1 and CDR2 sequences are MNHEY and SMNVEV (reference sequence). CDR3 in DNA: TGTGCCAGCAGTTTACCGGGACTAGTGGACAATGAGCAGTTCTTC. Translated: CASSLPGLVDNEQFF.

This rearrangement joins TRBV7-2 to TRBJ2-1; D may be TRBD1 or TRBD2 (6 bases each). Germline V CDR1 and CDR2: SGHTA, FQGNSA. This CDR3 has 15 residues. Trimming stripped 5 bases from V and 2 bases from J, with 13 bases between. In nucleotides, the CDR3 is TGTGCCAGCAGCCCGGGGGCAGTCCCCTACAATGAGCAGTTCTTC. This sequence encodes CASSPGAVPYNEQFF.

The gene calls are TRBV7-6 and TRBJ2-2; 8 positions agree with TRBD2. V trimming: 8 bases; J trimming: 2 bases; junction bases outside the gene matches: 7. Germline V gene data show CDR1 as SGHVS and CDR2 as FNYEAQ. CDR3 size: 15 residues. The CDR3 DNA reads as TGTGCCAGCTCTGTCAGCGGGAGTAACACCGGGGAGCTGTTTTTT. Translation gives CASSVSGSNTGELFF.

This chain links TRBV19 with TRBJ2-1; TRBD2 agrees at 12 bases. From germline, CDR1 is LNHDA and CDR2 SQIVND (reference sequence). The CDR3 contains 18 residues. With V trimmed by 8 bases and J by 2 bases, 13 bases remained unmatched. Here the CDR3 DNA reads TGTGCCAGTCTTGCTAGCGGGAGGGCCGGTAACCCCTACAATGAGCAGTTCTTC. As protein: CASLASGRAGNPYNEQFF.

The chain's CDR3 is CASRPDRGGRGSYEQYF. The CDR3 DNA reads TGTGCCAGCCGCCCCGACAGGGGAGGCAGGGGCTCCTACGAGCAGTACTTC. The chain has TRBV28 and TRBJ2-7; 8 bases line up with TRBD1. Germline-derived CDR1 and CDR2 are MDHEN and SYDVKM. The CDR3 covers 17 residues. J was trimmed by 0 bases and V by 8 bases; bases with no gene match: 15.

The chain's CDR3 is CASSTGQSSGNTIYF. The CDR3 DNA reads as TGTGCCAGCAGCACGGGACAGAGCTCTGGAAACACCATATATTTT. This chain uses TRBV9 with TRBJ1-3; 7 bases are shared with TRBD1. V was clipped by 4 bases and J by 0 bases; unmatched bases: 4. The CDR3 is made up of 15 amino acids. CDR1 and CDR2 from the germline V gene are SGDLS and YYNGEE.

V gene TRBV5-4 combines with J gene TRBJ1-3; D gene uncertain. CDR1 is SGHNT and CDR2 is YYREEE in the germline V gene (reference sequence). V gave up 0 bases and J gave up 2 bases, with 6 bases separating them. The CDR3 sequence is 14 residues long. CDR3 loop: CASSLGFPGNTIYF. CDR3 in DNA: TGTGCCAGCAGCTTGGGGTTTCCTGGAAACACCATATATTTT.

V is TRBV5-6 and J is TRBJ2-2; the match to TRBD2 covers 8 bases. The CDR3 covers 14 residues. Germline values: CDR1 SGHDT, CDR2 YYEEEE. The V and J ends lost 8 bases and 8 bases, in that order; junction bases with no gene match: 11. The CDR3 reads CASAGLVSSGELFF. The CDR3 nucleotides read TGTGCCAGTGCGGGACTAGTATCTTCGGGGGAGCTGTTTTTT.

The gene calls are TRBV5-4 and TRBJ2-7; 9 bases match TRBD2. This CDR3 comprises 15 residues. Germline CDR1 and CDR2: SGHNT and YYREEE (reference sequence). V shed 4 bases and J 3 bases; nucleotides not matched to a gene: 8. In DNA, the CDR3 is TGTGCCAGCAGCCTAATGGGTAGCGGGAGCTACGAGCAGTACTTC. Translating it yields CASSLMGSGSYEQYF.

This clone was observed a single time. The CDR3 DNA follows: TGTGCCAGCAGTTATGGAGTTTCATCTGGCTACACCTTC. This translates into CASSYGVSSGYTF. The chain recombines TRBV6-5 with TRBJ1-2, with D uncertain. Trimming took 3 bases from V and 7 from J, leaving 12 bases between them. Germline V gene lookup returns CDR1 MNHEY and CDR2 SVGAGI. The CDR3 is made up of 13 amino acids.

The V gene is TRBV5-6, the J gene TRBJ1-4; 11 bases align to TRBD1. CDR1 and CDR2 from the germline V gene are SGHDT and YYEEEE. This CDR3 region has 18 residues. V dropped 4 bases and J dropped 0; count of bases not matched to a gene: 8. DNA of the CDR3: TGTGCCAGCAGCCTCTGGACAGGGGGCTCTGCAACTAATGAAAAACTGTTTTTT. As protein: CASSLWTGGSATNEKLFF. Complete variable domain (other parts from reference TRBV5-6 and TRBJ1-4): DAGVTQSPTHLIKTRGQQVTLRCSPKSGHDTVSWYQQALGQGPQFIFQYYEEEERQRGNFPDRFSGHQFPNYSSELNVNALLLGDSALYLCASSLWTGGSATNEKLFFGSGTQLSVL.

The chain is built from TRBV5-1 and TRBJ2-3; D is uncertain. The CDR3 contains 13 residues. The V and J ends lost 0 bases and 5 bases respectively, with 7 bases between them. CDR1 and CDR2 (germline): SGHRS, YFSETQ. CDR3 in amino acids: CASSLARRDTQYF. CDR3 in DNA: TGCGCCAGCAGCTTGGCAAGAAGAGATACGCAGTATTTT.

The chain uses TRBV7-3 and TRBJ2-7; D gene uncertain. Trimming stripped 2 bases from V and 3 bases from J, with 8 bases between. Germline loops: CDR1 SGHTA, CDR2 FQGTGA. The CDR3 consists of 13 residues. The CDR3 protein is CASSLSSGYEQYF. The CDR3 coding sequence is TGTGCCAGCAGCTTATCGTCCGGCTACGAGCAGTACTTC. Based on the CDR3 plus reference TRBV7-3 and TRBJ2-7, the full variable domain is GAGVSQTPSNKVTEKGKYVELRCDPISGHTALYWYRQSLGQGPEFLIYFQGTGAADDSGLPNDRFFAVRPEGSVSTLKIQRTERGDSAVYLCASSLSSGYEQYFGPGTRLTVT.

This clone has only one observation. The V gene is TRBV6-5, the J gene TRBJ1-5; a weak D match, TRBD1 (5 bases). Per germline, CDR1 MNHEY and CDR2 SVGAGI. Trimming pared 6 bases from V and 6 bases from J, leaving 12 bases between. This CDR3 region has 13 residues. The CDR3: CASRRGPSQPQHF. The CDR3, as DNA: TGTGCCAGCAGGAGGGGCCCTAGTCAGCCCCAGCATTTT.

This chain joins TRBV9 and TRBJ2-5; 11 bases are a match to TRBD1. Per germline, CDR1 SGDLS and CDR2 YYNGEE. The CDR3 contains 15 residues. The junction had 6 bases not matched to a gene; V was cut back by 3 bases and J by 5 bases. CDR3 nucleotides: TGTGCCAGCAGCGGGGGGACAGGGGGATTGGAGACCCAGTACTTC. This translates into CASSGGTGGLETQYF. The full variable domain, with the rest looked up from reference TRBV9 and TRBJ2-5, is DSGVTQTPKHLITATGQRVTLRCSPRSGDLSVYWYQQSLDQGLQFLIQYYNGEERAKGNILERFSAQQFPDLHSELNLSSLELGDSALYFCASSGGTGGLETQYFGPGTRLLVL.